This TCR beta chain was profiled in a study of T-cell memory formation after mild COVID-19. Study-level findings and limits: Clonal second-wave expansions that peaked on day 37 had unconfirmed SARS-CoV-2 specificity.

Points on this clonotype: Its antigen remains unidentified.

CDR1 is SQVTM and CDR2 is ANQGSEA in the germline V gene. The CDR3 loop spans 12 amino acids. Trimming took 2 bases from V and 6 from J; bases not matched to a gene: 2. 5'RACE primed from the constant segment yielded TCR alpha and TCR beta cDNA libraries bearing sample barcodes and UMIs. TCRdb ran MiXCR on the 5' RACE reads and lists one entry per CDR3 protein. The profile covers around 340,000 distinct CDR3 sequences, with around 21% appearing a single time and around 13% taken by the ten largest. The genes are TRBV29-1 and TRBJ1-1; 8 positions match TRBD1. This sequence originates from an adult woman who had mild COVID-19 (a few samples of this study predate the infection). Cell type and time point are not known. What was sequenced was PBMCs or a T cell subset sorted from them (not recorded which). CDR3: CSVEQGAAEAFF. The CDR3 nucleotides read TGCAGCGTTGAACAGGGGGCCGCTGAAGCTTTCTTT.